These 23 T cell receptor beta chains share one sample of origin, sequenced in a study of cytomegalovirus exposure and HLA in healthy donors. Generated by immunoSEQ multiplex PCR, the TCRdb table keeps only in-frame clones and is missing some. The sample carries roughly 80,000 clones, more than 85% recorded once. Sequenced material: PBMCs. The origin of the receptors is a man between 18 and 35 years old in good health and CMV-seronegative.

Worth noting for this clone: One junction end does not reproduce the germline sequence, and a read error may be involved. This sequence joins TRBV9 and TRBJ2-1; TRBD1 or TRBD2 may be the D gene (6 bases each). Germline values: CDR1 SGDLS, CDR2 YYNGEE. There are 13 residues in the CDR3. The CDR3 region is CASSGRGNNEQFF. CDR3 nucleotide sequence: TGTGCCAGTAGCGGAAGGGGGAACAATGAGCAGTTCTTC.

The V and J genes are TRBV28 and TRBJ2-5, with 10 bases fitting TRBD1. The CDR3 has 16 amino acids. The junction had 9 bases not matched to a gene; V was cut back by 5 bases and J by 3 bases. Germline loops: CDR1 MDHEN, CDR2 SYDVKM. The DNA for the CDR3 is TGTGCCAGCAGTGCCGGGACAGGGGTTGGAGAAGAGACCCAGTACTTC. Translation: CASSAGTGVGEETQYF. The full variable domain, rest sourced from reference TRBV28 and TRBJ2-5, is DVKVTQSSRYLVKRTGEKVFLECVQDMDHENMFWYRQDPGLGLRLIYFSYDVKMKEKGDIPEGYSVSREKKERFSLILESASTNQTSMYLCASSAGTGVGEETQYFGPGTRLLVL.

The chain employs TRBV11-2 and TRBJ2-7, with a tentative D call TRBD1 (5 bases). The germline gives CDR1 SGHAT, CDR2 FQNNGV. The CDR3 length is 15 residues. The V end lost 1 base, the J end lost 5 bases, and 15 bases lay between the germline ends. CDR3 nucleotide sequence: TGTGCCAGCAGCTTAGTAAGGCCAGGGCGGAACGAGCAGTACTTC. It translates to CASSLVRPGRNEQYF.

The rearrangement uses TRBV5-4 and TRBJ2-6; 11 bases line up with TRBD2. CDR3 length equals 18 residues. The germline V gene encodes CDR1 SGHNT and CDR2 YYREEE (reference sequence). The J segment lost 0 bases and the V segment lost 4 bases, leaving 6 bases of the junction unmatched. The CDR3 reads CASSKGLAASSGANVLTF. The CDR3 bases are TGTGCCAGCAGCAAGGGACTAGCGGCTAGCTCTGGGGCCAACGTCCTGACTTTC.

The CDR3 protein is CSVEDLAGGSTEAFF. DNA for the CDR3: TGCAGCGTTGAAGATCTCGCCGGGGGTTCCACTGAAGCTTTCTTT. V usage is TRBV29-1 and J usage is TRBJ1-1, with a possible D match to TRBD1 (5 bases). The V gene's germline CDR1 is SQVTM and CDR2 ANQGSEA. CDR3 length: 15 residues. The V end lost 0 bases, the J end lost 4 bases, and 15 bases lay between the germline ends.

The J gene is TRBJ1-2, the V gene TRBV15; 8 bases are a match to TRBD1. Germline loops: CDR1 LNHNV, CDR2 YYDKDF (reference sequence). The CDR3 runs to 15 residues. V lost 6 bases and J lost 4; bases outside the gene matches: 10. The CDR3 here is CATSRPWDRSYGYTF. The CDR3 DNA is TGTGCCACCAGTAGGCCCTGGGACAGGAGCTATGGCTACACCTTC.

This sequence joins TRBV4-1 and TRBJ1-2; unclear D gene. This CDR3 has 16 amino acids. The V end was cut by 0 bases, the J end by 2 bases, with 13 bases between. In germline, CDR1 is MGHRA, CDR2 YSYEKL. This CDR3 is CASSQDANRVNYGYTF. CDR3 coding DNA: TGCGCCAGCAGCCAAGATGCAAACAGAGTAAACTATGGCTACACCTTC.

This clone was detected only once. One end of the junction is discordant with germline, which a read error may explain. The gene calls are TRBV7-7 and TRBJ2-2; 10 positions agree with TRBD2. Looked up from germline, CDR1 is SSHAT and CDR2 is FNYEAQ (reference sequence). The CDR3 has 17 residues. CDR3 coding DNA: TGTGCTAGCAGCCCTGGGGAGGGACTAGCGTGGACCGGGGAGCTGTTTTTT. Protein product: CASSPGEGLAWTGELFF.

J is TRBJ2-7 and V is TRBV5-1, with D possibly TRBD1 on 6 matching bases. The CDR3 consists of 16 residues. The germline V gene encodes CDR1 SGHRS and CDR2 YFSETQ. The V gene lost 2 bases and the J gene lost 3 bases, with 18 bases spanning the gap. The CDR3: CASSFFTGSSLYEQYF. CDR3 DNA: TGCGCCAGCAGCTTCTTTACAGGGTCCTCCCTCTACGAGCAGTACTTC.

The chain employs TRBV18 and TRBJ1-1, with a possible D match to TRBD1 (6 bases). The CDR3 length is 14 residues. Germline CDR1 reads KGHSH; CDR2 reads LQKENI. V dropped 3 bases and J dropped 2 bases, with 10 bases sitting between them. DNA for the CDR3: TGTGCCAGCTCACCGACAGGCTCAAACACTGAAGCTTTCTTT. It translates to CASSPTGSNTEAFF.

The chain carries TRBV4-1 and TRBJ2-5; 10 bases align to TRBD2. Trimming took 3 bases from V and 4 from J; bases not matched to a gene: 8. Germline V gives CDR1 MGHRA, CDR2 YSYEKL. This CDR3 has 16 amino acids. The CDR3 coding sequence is TGCGCCAGCAGCCAGAGCGGGGGGGGTTCTGTAGAGACCCAGTACTTC. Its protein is CASSQSGGGSVETQYF.

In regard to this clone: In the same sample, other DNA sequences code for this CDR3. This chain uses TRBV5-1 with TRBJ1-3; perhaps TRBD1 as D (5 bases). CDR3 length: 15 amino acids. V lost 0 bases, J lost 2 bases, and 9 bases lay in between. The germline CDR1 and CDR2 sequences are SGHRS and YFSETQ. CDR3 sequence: CASSLEGAPGNTIYF. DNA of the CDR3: TGCGCCAGCAGCTTGGAAGGGGCCCCTGGAAACACCATATATTTT.

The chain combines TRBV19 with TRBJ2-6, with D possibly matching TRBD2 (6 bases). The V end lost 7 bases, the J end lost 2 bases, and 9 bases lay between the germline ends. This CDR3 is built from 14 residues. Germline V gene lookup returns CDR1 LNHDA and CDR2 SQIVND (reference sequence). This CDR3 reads CASTGRAGANVLTF. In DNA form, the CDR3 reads TGTGCCAGTACCGGGAGAGCTGGGGCCAACGTCCTGACTTTC.

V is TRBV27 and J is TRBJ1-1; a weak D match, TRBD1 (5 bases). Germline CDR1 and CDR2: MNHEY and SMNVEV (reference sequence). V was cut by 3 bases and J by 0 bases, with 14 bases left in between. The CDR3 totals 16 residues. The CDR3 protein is CASSLGRGSMNTEAFF. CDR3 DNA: TGTGCCAGCAGTTTGGGGCGGGGGAGTATGAACACTGAAGCTTTCTTT.

CDR3 protein: CASSLGENYGYTF. CDR3 sequence (DNA): TGCGCCAGCAGCCTCGGGGAAAACTATGGCTACACCTTC. The chain combines TRBV5-1 with TRBJ1-2, with D uncertain. The CDR3 covers 13 residues. Between the trimmed V and J ends, which lost 4 bases and 2 bases, there was a span of 9 bases. Germline V CDR1 and CDR2: SGHRS, YFSETQ.

The CDR3 coding sequence is TGTGCCAGCAGCGGGGCCCGCGGGAGGGCGGATACGCAGTATTTT. Its translation is CASSGARGRADTQYF. The chain is built from TRBV9 and TRBJ2-3, with 9 bases fitting TRBD2. The J segment lost 6 bases and the V segment lost 3 bases, leaving 8 bases of the junction unmatched. The CDR3 contains 15 residues. Germline CDR1 SGDLS, CDR2 YYNGEE.

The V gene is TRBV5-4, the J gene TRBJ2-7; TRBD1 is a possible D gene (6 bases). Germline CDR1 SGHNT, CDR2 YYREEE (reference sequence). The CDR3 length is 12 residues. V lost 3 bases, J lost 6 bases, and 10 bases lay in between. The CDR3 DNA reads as TGTGCCAGCAGCTGGCAGGGGAGCGAGCAGTACTTC. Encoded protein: CASSWQGSEQYF.

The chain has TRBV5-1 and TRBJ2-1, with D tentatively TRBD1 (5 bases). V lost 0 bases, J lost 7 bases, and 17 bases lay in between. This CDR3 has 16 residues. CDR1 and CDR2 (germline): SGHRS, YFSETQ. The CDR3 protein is CASSLEGPTSSNEQFF. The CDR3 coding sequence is TGCGCCAGCAGCTTGGAGGGGCCCACATCGTCGAATGAGCAGTTCTTC.

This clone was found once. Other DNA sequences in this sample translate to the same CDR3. This CDR3 reads CASSSTGTNTGELFF. The CDR3 nucleotides are TGTGCCAGCAGCTCGACAGGAACTAACACCGGGGAGCTGTTTTTT. The chain has TRBV7-3 and TRBJ2-2; a possible D gene is TRBD1 (6 bases). Per the germline V gene, CDR1 is SGHTA and CDR2 is FQGTGA. The V end lost 4 bases, the J end lost 2 bases, and 11 bases lay between the germline ends. This CDR3 is 15 amino acids long.

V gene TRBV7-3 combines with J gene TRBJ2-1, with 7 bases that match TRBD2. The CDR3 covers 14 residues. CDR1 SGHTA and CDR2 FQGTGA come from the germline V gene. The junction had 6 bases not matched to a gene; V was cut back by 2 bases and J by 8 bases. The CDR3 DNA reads TGTGCCAGCAGCTTACTGGGCCGGGGGGATGAGCAGTTCTTC. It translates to CASSLLGRGDEQFF.

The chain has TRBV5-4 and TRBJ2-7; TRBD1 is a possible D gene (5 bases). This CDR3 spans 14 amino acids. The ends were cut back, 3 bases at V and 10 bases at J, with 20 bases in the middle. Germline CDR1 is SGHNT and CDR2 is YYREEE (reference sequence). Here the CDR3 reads CASSSAGSRSFQYF. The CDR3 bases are TGTGCCAGCAGCTCCGCAGGGTCGCGGTCCTTCCAGTACTTC.

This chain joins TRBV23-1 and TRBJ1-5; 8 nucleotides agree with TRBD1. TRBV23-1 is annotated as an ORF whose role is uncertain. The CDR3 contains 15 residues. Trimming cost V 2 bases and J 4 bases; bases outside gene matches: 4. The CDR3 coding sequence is TGCGCCAGCAGTCAAAGACAGGGGAGAAATCAGCCCCAGCATTTT. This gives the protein CASSQRQGRNQPQHF.

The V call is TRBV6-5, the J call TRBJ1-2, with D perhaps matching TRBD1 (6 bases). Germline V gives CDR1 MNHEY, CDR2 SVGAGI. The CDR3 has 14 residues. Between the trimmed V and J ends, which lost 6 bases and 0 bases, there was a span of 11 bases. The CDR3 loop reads CASSWGPTNYGYTF. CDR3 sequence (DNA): TGTGCCAGCAGCTGGGGGCCCACTAACTATGGCTACACCTTC.